These 9 T cell receptor beta chains came from one sample sequenced in a study of shared clonotypes between healthy human individuals. Only in-frame clones appear in the TCRdb table, and some are missing; sequencing was by immunoSEQ multiplex PCR. The sample lists some 2 million clones, about 95% occurring once. CD45RO negativity and positive selection for CCR7 defined naive CD8 cells, a population that excluded terminally differentiated effector memory CD45RA+ cells. Sequenced material: naive CD8+ T cells sorted from blood. Receptor source: a man aged 18 to 30 in good health.

The CDR3 DNA sequence: TGTGCCAGCAGCTCACGGACTAGCGGGGGGACCTACAATGAGCAGTTCTTC. This encodes CASSSRTSGGTYNEQFF. The gene calls are TRBV7-9 and TRBJ2-1; 14 bases map to TRBD2. The CDR3 runs to 17 residues. V was pared by 4 bases and J by 2 bases, with 4 bases of the junction left unmatched. Germline V CDR1 and CDR2: SEHNR, FQNEAQ (reference sequence).

This clone was seen once. J is TRBJ2-7 and V is TRBV4-1; 11 nucleotides align to TRBD1. Per germline, CDR1 MGHRA and CDR2 YSYEKL. The CDR3 is made up of 16 amino acids. V shed 3 bases and J 1 base; nucleotides not matched to a gene: 5. The CDR3 sequence: CASSHRTGGSSYEQYF. The CDR3 nucleotides read TGCGCCAGCAGCCACAGGACAGGGGGCTCGTCCTACGAGCAGTACTTC.

The rearrangement joins TRBV4-1 to TRBJ2-5; TRBD2 aligns across 10 bases. CDR3 length: 14 residues. The V gene's germline CDR1 is MGHRA and CDR2 YSYEKL. Unmatched junction bases numbered 5, after V lost 5 bases and J lost 5 bases. For the CDR3, the DNA is TGCGCCAGCAGCGCCGGAGCGGGGGGGGAGACCCAGTACTTC. Protein product: CASSAGAGGETQYF.

This chain uses TRBV11-2 with TRBJ1-1, with D perhaps TRBD1 (6 bases). V lost 6 bases and J lost 4, with 15 bases in between. Germline CDR1 reads SGHAT; CDR2 reads FQNNGV. CDR3 length: 14 residues. For the CDR3, the DNA is TGTGCCAGCAGGGAGGTTACAGGGCCCACTGAAGCTTTCTTT. Its translation: CASREVTGPTEAFF.

V usage is TRBV28 and J usage is TRBJ2-1; D gene unclear. This CDR3 spans 13 amino acids. Trimming took 6 bases from V and 4 from J, leaving 10 bases between them. Germline V gene lookup returns CDR1 MDHEN and CDR2 SYDVKM. This CDR3 is CASSPAVYNEQFF. CDR3 coding DNA: TGTGCCAGCAGCCCCGCAGTATACAATGAGCAGTTCTTC.

This clone showed up just once. The chain links TRBV29-1 to TRBJ2-2, with 7 bases matching TRBD1. With 0 bases clipped from V and 5 bases from J, the junction kept 12 bases outside the gene matches. This CDR3 comprises 17 residues. Germline values: CDR1 SQVTM, CDR2 ANQGSEA. CDR3 nucleotide sequence: TGCAGCGTTGAAGATCTTGGGCAGGGGGTAAATACCGGGGAGCTGTTTTTT. Amino acid sequence: CSVEDLGQGVNTGELFF.

This chain joins TRBV2 and TRBJ1-5; D unclear. Germline V CDR1 and CDR2: SNHLY, FYNNEI. Trimming took 7 bases from V and 5 from J, leaving 15 bases between them. CDR3 length: 14 amino acids. The CDR3: CASIGPPWDQPQHF. The CDR3 DNA sequence: TGTGCCAGCATTGGGCCTCCTTGGGATCAGCCCCAGCATTTT.

This chain joins TRBV18 and TRBJ2-5; D possibly corresponds to TRBD1 (6 bases). Trimming took off 5 bases at V and 5 bases at J, with 9 bases between the two ends. Per germline, CDR1 KGHSH and CDR2 LQKENI. The CDR3 extends over 12 amino acids. CDR3 amino acids: CASSIRGETQYF. For the CDR3, the DNA is TGTGCCAGCTCAATCAGGGGCGAGACCCAGTACTTC.

This chain links TRBV5-1 with TRBJ2-3, with D perhaps given as TRBD1 or TRBD2 (5 bases each). The germline V gene encodes CDR1 SGHRS and CDR2 YFSETQ. Deletions cut 4 bases from V and 0 bases from J, with 12 bases between. The CDR3 spans 15 residues. As DNA, the CDR3 is TGCGCCAGCAGCGTTGGGACGGCAAGCACAGATACGCAGTATTTT. Its translation: CASSVGTASTDTQYF.